Listed below are T cell receptor beta chains from one sample, sequenced in a study of T cells in Graves' hyperthyroidism and ophthalmopathy. TCRdb fed the multiplex PCR reads into MiXCR, producing one record per CDR3 protein. The data contain 250,000 to 400,000 distinct CDR3 sequences, roughly an eighth of them seen just once; the ten biggest clones take up about a third. The sequenced material came from blood. These TCRs come from a woman in her thirties or forties with Graves' ophthalmopathy. CDR3s include the opening cysteine and the closing phenylalanine or tryptophan.

v_call,j_call,cdr3_aa
TRBV6-1,TRBJ2-5,CASSEVLAGHPQETQYF
TRBV6-5,TRBJ2-1,CASSYFPQTSRTYNEQFF
TRBV19,TRBJ2-1,CASSRGLDRVYNEQFF
TRBV6-2/TRBV6-3,TRBJ1-2,CASSYDRGDYGYTF
TRBV7-8,TRBJ1-3,CASSFEGSGNTIYF
TRBV20-1,TRBJ2-3,CSAAQGAGADTQYF
TRBV12-3/TRBV12-4,TRBJ2-2,CASRREGSTGELFF
TRBV20-1,TRBJ2-7,CSAPNSPSYSYEQYF
TRBV6-1,TRBJ1-5,CASIRERRNSNQPQHF
TRBV12-3/TRBV12-4,TRBJ2-1,CASTTSVQSYNEQFF
TRBV19,TRBJ2-2,CASSIRGPNTGELFF
TRBV11-2,TRBJ2-3,CASSSGTGFIDTQYF
TRBV7-2,TRBJ2-1,CASSAQGASYNEQFF
TRBV7-9,TRBJ2-7,CASSPSGRYYEQYF
TRBV7-9,TRBJ2-7,CASSADRGGEQYF
TRBV11-2,TRBJ1-3,CASSLDGGTGNTIYF
TRBV20-1,TRBJ1-2,CSARDQGTAYGYTF
TRBV12-5,TRBJ1-3,CASGPPDRGGNTIYF
TRBV30,TRBJ2-1,CACTGSSYNEQFF
TRBV18,TRBJ1-5,CASSPSGDSNQPQHF
TRBV27,TRBJ2-2,CASSSDVANTGELFF
TRBV2,TRBJ2-1,CASSESLHSYNEQFF
TRBV20-1,TRBJ2-1,CSASDWASYNEQFF
TRBV3-1,TRBJ1-6,CASSRPGQNSPLHF
TRBV20-1,TRBJ2-7,CSASKSSGQSYEQYF
TRBV5-1,TRBJ2-2,CASKLGGFPGELFF
TRBV7-2,TRBJ2-2,CASSSGSNTGELFF
TRBV9,TRBJ1-2,CASSADRVGRGYTF
TRBV10-1,TRBJ2-1,CASSKGTRYNEQFF
TRBV4-1,TRBJ2-2,CASSQTGGSGELFF
TRBV18,TRBJ2-3,CASSPESLAGVGTQYF
TRBV6-1,TRBJ2-7,CASSGPNGAYEQYF
TRBV19,TRBJ2-4,CASSPGTVLAKNIQYF
TRBV3-1,TRBJ1-1,CASSQGTGTEAFF
TRBV3-1,TRBJ2-4,CASSREGRSSIQYF
TRBV6-1,TRBJ2-3,CASTEGGASDTQYF
TRBV19,TRBJ1-2,CASGSLLRGDGYTF
TRBV7-8,TRBJ1-3,CASSLMGSGNTIYF
TRBV28,TRBJ1-2,CASSSGGARGYTF
TRBV24-1,TRBJ2-1,CATSDPGGRDEQFF
TRBV18,TRBJ2-7,CASSPTDRGGYEQYF
TRBV10-3,TRBJ1-1,CAISEEGAPEAFF
TRBV20-1,TRBJ2-5,CSAAAGQETQYF
TRBV20-1,TRBJ2-7,CSARPGQGGYEQYF
TRBV28,TRBJ2-7,CASSSLAGGRYEQYF
TRBV19,TRBJ2-1,CASRDRRSSYNEQFF